This T cell receptor beta chain was documented in a study of cytomegalovirus exposure and HLA in healthy donors. General study points: Association with HLA alleles at 0.05 false discovery rate was found for 15,000 to 20,000 TCR beta sequences in a later analysis. Sequencing likely generated an artifact that appeared as a cluster of highly shared sequence variants.

PCR amplification relied on 60 Vbeta primers (plus 13 Jbeta primers). Profiled with immunoSEQ multiplex PCR; TCRdb holds only in-frame clones, not every one. The profile shows 150,000 to 200,000 clones, roughly 84% of them singletons. About this clone: Its antigen is unknown.

The V and J ends lost 5 bases and 2 bases, in that order; junction bases with no gene match: 7. The germline gives CDR1 SEHNR, CDR2 FQNEAQ (reference sequence). This CDR3 is built from 16 residues. Each donor's status was that of a healthy bone marrow donor. The chain links TRBV7-9 to TRBJ2-1; 9 bases align to TRBD1. The sequencing input was PBMCs. This TCR was sampled from a man younger than 40 in good health and CMV-seronegative. CDR3 sequence (DNA): TGTGCCAGCAGCCGAGGACGACAGGGGGCCTACAATGAGCAGTTCTTC. Encoded protein: CASSRGRQGAYNEQFF.